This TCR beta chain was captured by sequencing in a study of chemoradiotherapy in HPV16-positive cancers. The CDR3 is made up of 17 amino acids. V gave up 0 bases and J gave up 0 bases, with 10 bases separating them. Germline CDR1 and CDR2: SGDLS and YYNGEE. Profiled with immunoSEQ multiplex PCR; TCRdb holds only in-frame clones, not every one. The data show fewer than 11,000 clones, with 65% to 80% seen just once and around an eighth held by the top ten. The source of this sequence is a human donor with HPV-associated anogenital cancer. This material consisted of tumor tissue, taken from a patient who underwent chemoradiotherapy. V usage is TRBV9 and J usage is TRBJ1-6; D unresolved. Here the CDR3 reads CASSVEPGSSYNSPLHF. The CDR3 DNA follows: TGTGCCAGCAGCGTAGAGCCGGGGAGCTCCTATAATTCACCCCTCCACTTT.